A few counts support the clone carrying this T cell receptor beta chain. Antigen: not known. The sample belongs to a study of beta chain features in type 1 diabetes. At the level of the study: Patients and healthy donors were similar in age, gender and cell yields.

Reverse transcribing all isolated RNA meant expressed TCRB transcripts were sequenced. Using immunoSEQ multiplex PCR, the repertoire was profiled, and TCRdb retains in-frame clones only, with some absent. The table includes about 660,000 clones, over 12% detected once. Study-level results: For Type 1 diabetes patients, all four CD4+ subsets carried TCRB CDR3s that were moderately but significantly shorter. For cells with high TCR expression, cDNA sequencing could yield over-representation.

V shed 4 bases, J shed 3 bases, and the junction held 9 bases outside the gene matches. The CDR3 sequence is 15 residues long. Germline CDR1 MGHDK, CDR2 SYGVNS. This TCR came from a man aged 18 to 35 with type 1 diabetes. The chain employs TRBV25-1 and TRBJ2-7; 7 nucleotides align to TRBD2. Sequenced material: naive CD4+ T cells from blood. The CDR3 region has the DNA TGTGCCAGCAGTGGGGGAGGGAGAAGACTCTACGAGCAGTACTTC. This encodes CASSGGGRRLYEQYF.